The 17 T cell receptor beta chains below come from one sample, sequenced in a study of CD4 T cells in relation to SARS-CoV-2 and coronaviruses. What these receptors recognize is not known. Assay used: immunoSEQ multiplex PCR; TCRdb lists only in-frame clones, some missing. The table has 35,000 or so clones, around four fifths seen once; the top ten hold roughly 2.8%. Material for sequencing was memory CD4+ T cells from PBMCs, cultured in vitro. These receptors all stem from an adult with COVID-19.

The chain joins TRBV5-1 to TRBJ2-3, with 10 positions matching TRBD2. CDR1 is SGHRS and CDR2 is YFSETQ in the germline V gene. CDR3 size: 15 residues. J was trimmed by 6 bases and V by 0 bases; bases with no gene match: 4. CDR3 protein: CASSLVSGRPDTQYF. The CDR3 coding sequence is TGCGCCAGCAGCTTGGTTAGCGGGAGGCCTGATACGCAGTATTTT.

The CDR3 sequence: CASSSQAGGPGETQYF. DNA of the CDR3: TGTGCCAGCAGTTCCCAAGCGGGAGGGCCAGGAGAGACCCAGTACTTC. This rearrangement joins TRBV6-5 to TRBJ2-5, with 10 bases identical to TRBD2. Unmatched junction bases numbered 9, after V lost 4 bases and J lost 4 bases. The length of the CDR3 is 16 residues. Germline lookup yields CDR1 MNHEY and CDR2 SVGAGI.

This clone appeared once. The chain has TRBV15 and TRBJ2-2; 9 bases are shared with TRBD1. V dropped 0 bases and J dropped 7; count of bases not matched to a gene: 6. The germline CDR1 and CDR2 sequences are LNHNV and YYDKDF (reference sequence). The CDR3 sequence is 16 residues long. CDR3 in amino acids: CATSRERDRVHGELFF. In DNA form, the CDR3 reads TGTGCCACCAGCAGAGAGCGGGACAGGGTGCACGGGGAGCTGTTTTTT. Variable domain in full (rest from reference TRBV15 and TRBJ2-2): DAMVIQNPRYQVTQFGKPVTLSCSQTLNHNVMYWYQQKSSQAPKLLFHYYDKDFNNEADTPDNFQSRRPNTSFCFLDIRSPGLGDTAMYLCATSRERDRVHGELFFGEGSRLTVL.

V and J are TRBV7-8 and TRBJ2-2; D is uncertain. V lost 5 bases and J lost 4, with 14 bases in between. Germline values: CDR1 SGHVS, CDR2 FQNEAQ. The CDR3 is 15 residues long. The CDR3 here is CASSITPGSTGELFF. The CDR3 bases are TGTGCCAGCAGCATTACTCCGGGCTCCACCGGGGAGCTGTTTTTT.

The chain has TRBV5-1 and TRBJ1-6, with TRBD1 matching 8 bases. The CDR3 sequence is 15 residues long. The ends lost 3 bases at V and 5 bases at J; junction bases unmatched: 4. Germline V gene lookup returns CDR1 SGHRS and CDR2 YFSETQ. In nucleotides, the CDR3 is TGCGCCAGCAGCTCCGACAGGGGAAATAATTCACCCCTCCACTTT. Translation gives CASSSDRGNNSPLHF.

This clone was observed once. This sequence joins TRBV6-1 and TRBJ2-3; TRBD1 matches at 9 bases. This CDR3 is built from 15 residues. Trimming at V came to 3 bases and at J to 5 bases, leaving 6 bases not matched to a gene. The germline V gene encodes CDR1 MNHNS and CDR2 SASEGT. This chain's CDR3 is CASSEGTGRGDTQYF. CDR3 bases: TGTGCCAGCAGTGAGGGGACAGGGAGGGGAGATACGCAGTATTTT.

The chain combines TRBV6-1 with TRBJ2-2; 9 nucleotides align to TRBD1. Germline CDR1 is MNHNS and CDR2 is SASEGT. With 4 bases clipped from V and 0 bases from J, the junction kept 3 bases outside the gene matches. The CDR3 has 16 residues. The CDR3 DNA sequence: TGTGCCAGCAGTGGGACAGGGGACGCGAACACCGGGGAGCTGTTTTTT. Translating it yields CASSGTGDANTGELFF.

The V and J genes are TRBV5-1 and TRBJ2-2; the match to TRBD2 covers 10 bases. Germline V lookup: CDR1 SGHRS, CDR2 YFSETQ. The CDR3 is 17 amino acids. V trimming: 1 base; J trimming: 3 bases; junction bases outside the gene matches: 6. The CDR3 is CASSLTSGTLDTGELFF. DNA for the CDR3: TGCGCCAGCAGCTTGACTAGCGGGACACTTGACACCGGGGAGCTGTTTTTT.

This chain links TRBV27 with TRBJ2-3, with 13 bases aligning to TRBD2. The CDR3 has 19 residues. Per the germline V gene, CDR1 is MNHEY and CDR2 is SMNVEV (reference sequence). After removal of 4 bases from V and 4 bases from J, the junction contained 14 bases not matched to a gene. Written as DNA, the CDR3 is TGTGCCAGCAGTTCCTATCCGAAGAGGACTAGCGGGAGATCAGATACGCAGTATTTT. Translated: CASSSYPKRTSGRSDTQYF.

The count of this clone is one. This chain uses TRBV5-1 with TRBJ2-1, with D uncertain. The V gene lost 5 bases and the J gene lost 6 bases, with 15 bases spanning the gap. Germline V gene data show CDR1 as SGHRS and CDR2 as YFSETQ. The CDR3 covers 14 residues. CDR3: CASRPQPNFNEQFF. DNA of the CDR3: TGCGCCAGCAGACCCCAGCCTAATTTCAATGAGCAGTTCTTC. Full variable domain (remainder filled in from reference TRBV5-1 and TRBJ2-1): KAGVTQTPRYLIKTRGQQVTLSCSPISGHRSVSWYQQTPGQGLQFLFEYFSETQRNKGNFPGRFSGRQFSNSRSEMNVSTLELGDSALYLCASRPQPNFNEQFFGPGTRLTVL.

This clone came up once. CDR3 nucleotide sequence: TGCGCCAGCAGCCAAGTCGATATGATCCAATTCGGCGAGCAGTACTTC. It codes for CASSQVDMIQFGEQYF. The chain is built from TRBV4-1 and TRBJ2-7; the D is unclear. The V end was cut by 1 base, the J end by 6 bases, with 19 bases between. Germline V gene sequence: CDR1 MGHRA, CDR2 YSYEKL. This CDR3 is built from 16 residues.

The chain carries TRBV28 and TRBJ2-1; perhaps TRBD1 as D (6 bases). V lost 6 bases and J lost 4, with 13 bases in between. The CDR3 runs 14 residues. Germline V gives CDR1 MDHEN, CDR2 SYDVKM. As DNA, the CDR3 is TGTGCCAGCAGGAAGGGACACCCTTACAATGAGCAGTTCTTC. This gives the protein CASRKGHPYNEQFF.

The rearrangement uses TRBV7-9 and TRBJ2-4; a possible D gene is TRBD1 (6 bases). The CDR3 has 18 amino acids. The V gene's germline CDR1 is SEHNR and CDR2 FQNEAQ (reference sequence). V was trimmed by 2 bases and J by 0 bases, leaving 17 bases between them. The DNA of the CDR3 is TGTGCCAGCAGCTTATGGGCTGGGGGCCCTTCAGCCAAAAACATTCAGTACTTC. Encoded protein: CASSLWAGGPSAKNIQYF.

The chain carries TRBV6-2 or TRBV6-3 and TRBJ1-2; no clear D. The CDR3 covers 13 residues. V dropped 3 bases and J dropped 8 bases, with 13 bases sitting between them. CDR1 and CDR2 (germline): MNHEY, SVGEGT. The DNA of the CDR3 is TGTGCCAGCAGTTATTCGACAACGAGGGGCTACACCTTC. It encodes CASSYSTTRGYTF.

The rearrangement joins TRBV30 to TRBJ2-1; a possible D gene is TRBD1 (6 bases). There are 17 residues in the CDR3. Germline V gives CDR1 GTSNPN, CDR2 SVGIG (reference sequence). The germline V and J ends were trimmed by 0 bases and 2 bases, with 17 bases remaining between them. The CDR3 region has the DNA TGTGCCTGGAGTGTAGGGGACATCCAGAGCCCCTACAATGAGCAGTTCTTC. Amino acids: CAWSVGDIQSPYNEQFF.

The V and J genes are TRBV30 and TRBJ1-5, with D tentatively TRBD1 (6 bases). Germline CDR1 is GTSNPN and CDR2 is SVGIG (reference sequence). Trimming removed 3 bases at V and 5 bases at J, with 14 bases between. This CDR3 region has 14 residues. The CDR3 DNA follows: TGTGCCTGGAGGGATACAGGGTCTCATCAGCCCCAGCATTTT. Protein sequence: CAWRDTGSHQPQHF.

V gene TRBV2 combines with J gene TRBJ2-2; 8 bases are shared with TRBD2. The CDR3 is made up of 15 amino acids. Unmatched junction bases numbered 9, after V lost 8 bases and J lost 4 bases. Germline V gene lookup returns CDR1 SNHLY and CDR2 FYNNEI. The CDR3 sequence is CASVRTSLSTGELFF. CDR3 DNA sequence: TGTGCCAGCGTGCGGACTAGCTTAAGCACCGGGGAGCTGTTTTTT.